One sample yielded the 26 T cell receptor beta chains listed below, sequenced in a study of cytomegalovirus exposure and HLA in healthy donors. The study ran its PCR with 60 Vbeta and 13 Jbeta primers. Here immunoSEQ multiplex PCR was the method, and the copy in TCRdb shows in-frame clones only, minus some. The sample records 150,000 to 200,000 clones, 75% to 85% being singletons. The sample consisted of PBMCs. Receptors originate from a boy between 10 and 17 years old in good health and CMV-seronegative.

The CDR3 sequence is CASSQGANSEQYF. CDR3 DNA sequence: TGTGCCAGCAGTCAGGGGGCAAATTCCGAGCAGTACTTC. The rearrangement links TRBV13 to TRBJ2-7; TRBD1 agrees at 8 bases. CDR1 and CDR2 (germline): PRHDT, FYEKMQ (reference sequence). This CDR3 region has 13 residues. J was trimmed by 6 bases and V by 6 bases; bases with no gene match: 7.

V and J are TRBV5-1 and TRBJ1-2; tentative D call: TRBD1 (5 bases). Trimming shortened V by 4 bases and J by 3 bases, and 10 bases separated the two germline ends. There are 13 residues in the CDR3. Germline V CDR1 and CDR2: SGHRS, YFSETQ. The CDR3 DNA reads TGCGCCAGCAGCCCGACAGCTTACTATGGCTACACCTTC. As protein: CASSPTAYYGYTF.

The chain has TRBV5-6 and TRBJ2-7, with D maybe TRBD1 (5 bases). Germline values: CDR1 SGHDT, CDR2 YYEEEE. V lost 4 bases, J lost 3 bases, and 8 bases lay in between. The CDR3 length is 12 residues. CDR3 in DNA: TGTGCCAGCAGCCGAGACAGCTACGAGCAGTACTTC. Its protein product is CASSRDSYEQYF.

V is TRBV13 and J is TRBJ2-5, with 8 bases that match TRBD1. CDR1 and CDR2 (germline): PRHDT, FYEKMQ (reference sequence). J was trimmed by 5 bases and V by 5 bases; bases with no gene match: 7. This CDR3 region has 14 residues. CDR3 in amino acids: CASSHTRGPETQYF. CDR3 in DNA: TGTGCCAGCAGCCACACCAGGGGGCCGGAGACCCAGTACTTC.

V gene TRBV7-6 combines with J gene TRBJ2-2; 9 nucleotides agree with TRBD2. The V gene end was trimmed by 6 bases and the J gene end by 8 bases; junction bases not matched to a gene: 10. The length of the CDR3 is 15 residues. Germline assignment: CDR1 SGHVS and CDR2 FNYEAQ. CDR3 region: CASRRPSGGSGELFF. The CDR3 DNA reads TGTGCCAGCAGGAGGCCGAGCGGGGGGAGTGGGGAGCTGTTTTTT.

The chain recombines TRBV7-6 with TRBJ2-1; 8 nucleotides align to TRBD2. The CDR3 sequence is 18 residues long. Germline trimming cut 6 bases from V and 0 bases from J; bases unmatched to any gene: 13. CDR1 is SGHVS, CDR2 FNYEAQ, per germline. DNA of the CDR3: TGTGCCAGCAGTCCGGGGGCTCGCGGGGGGCGCTCCTACAATGAGCAGTTCTTC. Translation: CASSPGARGGRSYNEQFF.

V usage is TRBV6-1 and J usage is TRBJ1-2, with D possibly matching TRBD1 (6 bases). Trimming shortened V by 6 bases and J by 4 bases, and 9 bases separated the two germline ends. Germline CDR1 MNHNS, CDR2 SASEGT. CDR3 length: 12 residues. In DNA, the CDR3 is TGTGCCAGCAGACAGGGCGCCTATGGCTACACCTTC. Its translation is CASRQGAYGYTF.

The chain has TRBV30 and TRBJ2-1; 8 nucleotides align to TRBD2. CDR1 GTSNPN and CDR2 SVGIG come from the germline V gene (reference sequence). Trimming at V came to 0 bases and at J to 1 base, leaving 8 bases not matched to a gene. CDR3 length equals 17 residues. Here the CDR3 reads CAWSVSLSGTSYNEQFF. CDR3 nucleotides: TGTGCCTGGAGTGTATCCCTTAGCGGGACTTCCTACAATGAGCAGTTCTTC.

The CDR3 sequence is CASSFLGLAVFDEQFF. CDR3 bases: TGTGCCAGCAGCTTTCTGGGACTAGCGGTCTTTGATGAGCAGTTCTTC. The gene calls are TRBV11-3 and TRBJ2-1; 11 bases align to TRBD2. V lost 3 bases and J lost 8; bases outside the gene matches: 9. The germline gives CDR1 SGHNT, CDR2 YENEEA. This CDR3 is built from 16 residues.

The gene calls are TRBV18 and TRBJ2-5; TRBD2 is a possible D gene (6 bases). Germline-derived CDR1 and CDR2 are KGHSH and LQKENI. This CDR3 has 14 residues. The V and J ends lost 3 bases and 4 bases respectively, with 12 bases between them. Here the CDR3 DNA reads TGTGCCAGCTCACCCGCCGGGGGAGCAGAGACCCAGTACTTC. Translation gives CASSPAGGAETQYF.

This chain joins TRBV29-1 and TRBJ2-4; D unclear. The V end lost 2 bases, the J end lost 1 base, and 3 bases lay between the germline ends. This CDR3 is 12 amino acids long. The germline V gene has CDR1 SQVTM and CDR2 ANQGSEA. CDR3 sequence reads: CSVEQAKNIQYF. DNA of the CDR3: TGCAGCGTTGAACAGGCCAAAAACATTCAGTACTTC.

The chain couples TRBV28 to TRBJ1-1; no definite D call. V shed 7 bases and J shed 2 bases, with 5 bases lying between them. The CDR3 runs 11 residues. The germline gives CDR1 MDHEN, CDR2 SYDVKM. In DNA form, the CDR3 reads TGTGCCAGCACCTTTAACACTGAAGCTTTCTTT. Translating gives CASTFNTEAFF.

This clone was observed once. The chain couples TRBV6-5 to TRBJ1-2, with 10 bases identical to TRBD1. The germline CDR1 and CDR2 sequences are MNHEY and SVGAGI. With 2 bases clipped from V and 4 bases from J, the junction kept 1 base outside the gene matches. CDR3 length equals 14 residues. Here the CDR3 DNA reads TGTGCCAGCAGTTACCGGACAGGGGGCTATGGCTACACCTTC. It yields the protein CASSYRTGGYGYTF.

This chain uses TRBV7-2 with TRBJ2-5; 11 bases map to TRBD1. V lost 3 bases, J lost 5 bases, and 5 bases stayed unmatched. CDR3 length equals 15 residues. From germline, CDR1 is SGHTA and CDR2 FQGNSA. The CDR3 is CASSFGTGGSETQYF. The CDR3 DNA reads TGTGCCAGCAGCTTCGGGACAGGGGGATCGGAGACCCAGTACTTC.

Here the CDR3 reads CASSLLAGRDGYTF. The CDR3 nucleotides read TGTGCCAGCAGCTTATTGGCGGGGCGAGATGGCTACACCTTC. The chain couples TRBV11-2 to TRBJ1-2, with D perhaps TRBD1 (5 bases). V was shortened by 2 bases and J by 6 bases, with 13 bases between the two germline ends. Germline loops: CDR1 SGHAT, CDR2 FQNNGV. There are 14 residues in the CDR3.

V is TRBV27 and J is TRBJ2-1, with D tentatively TRBD1 (6 bases). The CDR3 totals 16 residues. V lost 9 bases and J lost 2, with 20 bases in between. CDR1 is MNHEY, CDR2 SMNVEV, per germline (reference sequence). The CDR3 DNA sequence: TGTGCCAGTTCAACGAACAGGGTTGGGACCTACAATGAGCAGTTCTTC. It is translated as CASSTNRVGTYNEQFF.

This clone was counted between two and nine times. The rearrangement uses TRBV6-1 and TRBJ1-2; 9 bases align to TRBD1. V trimming: 6 bases; J trimming: 6 bases; junction bases outside the gene matches: 8. From germline, CDR1 is MNHNS and CDR2 SASEGT. This CDR3 spans 14 amino acids. The CDR3 is CASSPVGQGHGYTF. In nucleotides, the CDR3 is TGTGCCAGCAGCCCGGTGGGACAGGGCCATGGCTACACCTTC.

This rearrangement joins TRBV6-1 to TRBJ1-1, with unresolved D. V gave up 0 bases and J gave up 10 bases, with 9 bases separating them. This CDR3 comprises 12 residues. Per the germline V gene, CDR1 is MNHNS and CDR2 is SASEGT. The CDR3 sequence is CASSEASVRAFF. CDR3 nucleotide sequence: TGTGCCAGCAGTGAAGCGAGTGTTAGAGCTTTCTTT.

The rearrangement uses TRBV6-4 and TRBJ2-2, with D perhaps matching TRBD2 (6 bases). Germline values: CDR1 MRHNA, CDR2 SNTAGT. With 7 bases removed from V and 6 bases from J, the gap between germline ends came to 21 bases. The CDR3 consists of 16 residues. For the CDR3, the DNA is TGTGCCAGCACAGAATCGGGAGTTGAGGGCGCCGGGGAGCTGTTTTTT. This encodes CASTESGVEGAGELFF.

CDR3 bases: TGTGCCAGCAGCTTTCACCGGACAGGTATTCCCTATGGCTACACCTTC. Protein sequence: CASSFHRTGIPYGYTF. The chain couples TRBV7-2 to TRBJ1-2; TRBD1 matches at 7 bases. V lost 3 bases to trimming and J lost 4 bases; unmatched junction nucleotides: 11. CDR3 size: 16 residues. CDR1 is SGHTA, CDR2 FQGNSA, per germline.

The chain combines TRBV6-5 with TRBJ1-2; 9 bases align to TRBD1. V was pared by 6 bases and J by 2 bases, with 7 bases of the junction left unmatched. The CDR3 length is 15 residues. Per the germline V gene, CDR1 is MNHEY and CDR2 is SVGAGI. The CDR3 is CASSTQGQGNYGYTF. Here the CDR3 DNA reads TGTGCCAGCAGCACCCAAGGACAGGGGAACTATGGCTACACCTTC.

The chain is built from TRBV30 and TRBJ1-1; 9 bases are shared with TRBD1. The V gene's germline CDR1 is GTSNPN and CDR2 SVGIG (reference sequence). The CDR3 totals 16 residues. Germline trimming cut 4 bases from V and 3 bases from J; bases unmatched to any gene: 12. The CDR3 region has the DNA TGTGCCTGGACTAACGGACAGGGGAGTTTTTACACTGAAGCTTTCTTT. Its translation is CAWTNGQGSFYTEAFF.

The chain links TRBV7-9 to TRBJ1-2; possible D gene TRBD1, 5 bases. The V end was cut by 7 bases, the J end by 2 bases, with 8 bases between. The CDR3 spans 12 residues. In germline, CDR1 is SEHNR, CDR2 FQNEAQ (reference sequence). CDR3 amino acids: CASTDSNYGYTF. In DNA form, the CDR3 reads TGTGCCAGCACCGACAGCAACTATGGCTACACCTTC.

The sample holds one count of this clone. V usage is TRBV6-1 and J usage is TRBJ1-5; D possibly corresponds to TRBD1 (5 bases). This CDR3 comprises 15 residues. Germline V CDR1 and CDR2: MNHNS, SASEGT. Trimming removed 4 bases at V and 2 bases at J, with 12 bases between. The CDR3 region has the DNA TGTGCCAGCAGTGGCCAACAGGTCGGCAATCAGCCCCAGCATTTT. Its protein product is CASSGQQVGNQPQHF.

The genes are TRBV28 and TRBJ1-2; TRBD1 matches 9 bases. Per the germline V gene, CDR1 is MDHEN and CDR2 is SYDVKM. V was pared by 8 bases and J by 7 bases, with 17 bases of the junction left unmatched. This CDR3 is 16 amino acids long. The CDR3 bases are TGTGCCAGCTTGCCGACAACAGGGGGCAGAGGTTTTGGCTACACCTTC. Its translation is CASLPTTGGRGFGYTF.

The CDR3 region has the DNA TGTGCCAGCAGCGTCGGACAGGGGTGGACCGGGGAGCTGTTTTTT. Amino acids: CASSVGQGWTGELFF. The V gene is TRBV9, the J gene TRBJ2-2; TRBD1 aligns across 9 bases. Germline V lookup: CDR1 SGDLS, CDR2 YYNGEE. The CDR3 loop spans 15 amino acids. V shed 2 bases, J shed 5 bases, and the junction held 4 bases outside the gene matches.